A single sample gave rise to the 15 T cell receptor beta chains below, sequenced in a study of blood T cell repertoires in COVID-19. The method was immunoSEQ multiplex PCR; TCRdb's version includes in-frame clones alone and lacks a portion of them. There are 250,000 or so clones in the sample; more than 70% occur only once, and 0.9% to 1% lies in the top ten. The sequenced material came from peripheral blood. The receptors stem from a woman aged 40 to 50 who had recovered from COVID-19.

The gene calls are TRBV5-5 and TRBJ2-2; possibly TRBD1 for D (6 bases). The CDR3 is 16 residues long. The germline gives CDR1 SGHKS, CDR2 YYEKEE (reference sequence). With 4 bases removed from V and 4 bases from J, the gap between germline ends came to 17 bases. The CDR3 region has the DNA TGTGCCAGCAGCCCCCGGGACACCTCCGGCACCGGGGAGCTGTTTTTT. Amino acid sequence: CASSPRDTSGTGELFF. Full variable domain (missing parts from reference TRBV5-5 and TRBJ2-2): DAGVTQSPTHLIKTRGQQVTLRCSPISGHKSVSWYQQVLGQGPQFIFQYYEKEERGRGNFPDRFSARQFPNYSSELNVNALLLGDSALYLCASSPRDTSGTGELFFGEGSRLTVL.

The V gene is TRBV27, the J gene TRBJ2-7, with TRBD1 as a possible D gene (5 bases). This CDR3 comprises 16 residues. Germline V gene sequence: CDR1 MNHEY, CDR2 SMNVEV (reference sequence). V shed 6 bases and J shed 2 bases, with 20 bases lying between them. The CDR3 sequence is CASSPSLDDSTYEQYV. In DNA form, the CDR3 reads TGTGCCAGCAGCCCAAGCCTAGACGACAGTACCTACGAGCAGTACGTC.

The chain uses TRBV10-3 and TRBJ2-1, with TRBD2 as a possible D gene (6 bases). V shed 4 bases and J shed 1 base, with 11 bases lying between them. Per the germline V gene, CDR1 is ENHRY and CDR2 is SYGVKD. This CDR3 spans 15 amino acids. The CDR3: CAISGGDGSYNEQFF. The DNA of the CDR3 is TGTGCCATCAGTGGGGGGGACGGGTCCTACAATGAGCAGTTCTTC.

The rearrangement uses TRBV5-1 and TRBJ1-1; the match to TRBD1 covers 11 bases. This CDR3 comprises 14 residues. Germline CDR1 is SGHRS and CDR2 is YFSETQ. J lost 1 base, V lost 5 bases, and 1 base had no gene match. CDR3 DNA sequence: TGCGCCAGCAGTGGGACAGGGGGGAACACTGAAGCTTTCTTT. Protein sequence: CASSGTGGNTEAFF.

In DNA form, the CDR3 reads TGTGCCAGCCCCAGGGAACGGAACCACACCTACGAGCAGTACGTC. Its protein is CASPRERNHTYEQYV. This chain connects TRBV21-1 to TRBJ2-7; the table's D call, TRBD1, has no DNA check behind it. TRBV21-1 is tagged as a pseudogene. This CDR3 is built from 15 residues.

The rearrangement joins TRBV18 to TRBJ1-2; 10 bases fit TRBD1. The germline CDR1 and CDR2 sequences are KGHSH and LQKENI. The junction had 1 base not matched to a gene; V was cut back by 3 bases and J by 0 bases. The CDR3 runs 15 residues. In DNA, the CDR3 is TGTGCCAGCTCACCCGGGACAGGGGCTAACTATGGCTACACCTTC. It specifies CASSPGTGANYGYTF.

This chain joins TRBV28 and TRBJ1-5, with D unresolved. The CDR3 is made up of 11 amino acids. The germline CDR1 and CDR2 sequences are MDHEN and SYDVKM. V was trimmed by 6 bases and J by 4 bases, leaving 4 bases between them. This chain's CDR3 is CASSFNQPQHF. The CDR3 DNA reads TGTGCCAGCAGCTTTAATCAGCCCCAGCATTTT.

The chain uses TRBV7-9 and TRBJ2-3, with 7 bases aligning to TRBD2. V shed 7 bases and J 2 bases; nucleotides not matched to a gene: 9. Germline CDR1 SEHNR, CDR2 FQNEAQ (reference sequence). This CDR3 has 15 amino acids. Written as DNA, the CDR3 is TGTGCCAGCACCCCTATCCGGGACTACACAGATACGCAGTATTTT. The encoded protein is CASTPIRDYTDTQYF.

The gene calls are TRBV4-1 and TRBJ1-1; the D gene is possibly TRBD1 (5 bases). The length of the CDR3 is 14 residues. The V and J ends lost 4 bases and 4 bases respectively, with 13 bases between them. The V gene's germline CDR1 is MGHRA and CDR2 YSYEKL. CDR3 nucleotides: TGCGCCAGCAGCCTCCTCCAGGGTGGCACTGAAGCTTTCTTT. Encoded protein: CASSLLQGGTEAFF.

The chain recombines TRBV30 with TRBJ2-7, with 7 bases aligning to TRBD2. With 1 base clipped from V and 4 bases from J, the junction kept 4 bases outside the gene matches. The CDR3 extends over 13 amino acids. CDR1 is GTSNPN and CDR2 is SVGIG in the germline V gene (reference sequence). CDR3: CAWSGLAEYEQYF. The CDR3 DNA follows: TGTGCCTGGAGTGGTCTAGCGGAATACGAGCAGTACTTC.

The chain has TRBV18 and TRBJ1-4, with TRBD1 matching over 9 bases. The V and J ends lost 2 bases and 8 bases, in that order; junction bases with no gene match: 6. The CDR3 has 15 amino acids. Looked up from germline, CDR1 is KGHSH and CDR2 is LQKENI. The CDR3 region has the DNA TGTGCCAGCTCACCAACGGGACAGGGAAGAGAAAAACTGTTTTTT. It translates to CASSPTGQGREKLFF.

This chain links TRBV19 with TRBJ2-1; D is perhaps TRBD1 (5 bases). Looked up from germline, CDR1 is LNHDA and CDR2 is SQIVND (reference sequence). Trimming took 8 bases from V and 0 from J, leaving 14 bases between them. The CDR3 covers 15 residues. CDR3 residues: CASGLGRSSYNEQFF. The DNA of the CDR3 is TGTGCCAGTGGGCTGGGGCGTAGCTCCTACAATGAGCAGTTCTTC.

J is TRBJ2-5 and V is TRBV5-1, with a weak D call TRBD1 (6 bases). The germline CDR1 and CDR2 sequences are SGHRS and YFSETQ. The V end was cut by 1 base, the J end by 0 bases, with 13 bases between. The CDR3 sequence is 16 residues long. The CDR3 spells CASSLSSGQNQETQYF. The CDR3, as DNA: TGCGCCAGCAGCTTGTCTTCCGGACAGAACCAAGAGACCCAGTACTTC.

This sequence joins TRBV27 and TRBJ2-5; TRBD1 aligns across 10 bases. Germline trimming cut 7 bases from V and 5 bases from J; bases unmatched to any gene: 10. The CDR3 length is 15 residues. Germline loops: CDR1 MNHEY, CDR2 SMNVEV (reference sequence). CDR3 nucleotides: TGTGCCAGCACCCCCGGGACAGGGGCTAGGGAGACCCAGTACTTC. Translation: CASTPGTGARETQYF.

This clone has just a few counts. The V call is TRBV29-1, the J call TRBJ1-2, with 7 nucleotides matching TRBD1. With 3 bases clipped from V and 2 bases from J, the junction kept 12 bases outside the gene matches. The germline V gene has CDR1 SQVTM and CDR2 ANQGSEA. The CDR3 is 16 residues long. Here the CDR3 reads CSVEIYRGLSNYGYTF. For the CDR3, the DNA is TGCAGCGTTGAGATTTACAGGGGATTAAGCAACTATGGCTACACCTTC.